The present entry profiles one T cell receptor (beta chain) with its context. The entry originates in a study of blood T cell repertoires in COVID-19. Looking at the study overall: Researchers got acute and convalescent COVID-19 samples from the United States, Italy and Spain.

CDR3 length equals 12 residues. The germline V gene has CDR1 GTSNPN and CDR2 SVGIG (reference sequence). V dropped 1 base and J dropped 5 bases, with 9 bases sitting between them. The data were produced by immunoSEQ multiplex PCR, yet TCRdb's version contains in-frame clones alone and is incomplete. The data show fewer than 500,000 clones, 87% seen once. Cohort 3 recovered donors had two negative PCRs, clearance, or symptom resolution. This receptor was identified in a man aged 25 to 45 who had recovered from COVID-19. Input material: PBMCs or T cells enriched from blood (not recorded which). The genes are TRBV30 and TRBJ2-7, with D tentatively TRBD2 (6 bases). In nucleotides, the CDR3 is TGTGCCTGGAGTGGCGGGATCAACGAGCAGTACTTC. It codes for CAWSGGINEQYF.